Each of the 10 T cell receptor beta chains below was sequenced from the same sample in a study of human T cells and chemical hapten exposure (dated by TCRdb to about 2021). The library was prepared using RACE. Sequencing was performed on a NextSeq 500. TCRdb took the public reads, trimmed them with fastp at Q25, ran MiXCR for clone calling and kept in-frame beta chains. Here each entry gathers all rows of one CDR3 protein and keeps the most common genes and DNA. The sample contains 95,000 to 150,000 distinct CDR3 sequences, roughly 15% of them found a single time. Less than 0.95% of the sample is in the top ten clones. The time point tag for this specimen amounts to: patch test 1, 2 weeks after DPC sensitization. In the paper's terms, the treatment or condition label means: therapeutic diphenylcyclopropenone sensitization with weekly scalp DPC. The sequenced sample was whole blood, obtained in connection with sensitization to the hapten diphenylcyclopropenone (DPC). The receptors shown here come from a man in his late teens or twenties with alopecia areata. Some clones in this sample may be carry-over from other donors' samples.

The chain carries TRBV27 and TRBJ1-4; D is unclear. The germline CDR1 and CDR2 sequences are MNHEY and SMNVEV (reference sequence). V was clipped by 6 bases and J by 0 bases, with 5 bases between them. This CDR3 is 13 amino acids long. The CDR3 loop is CASRTTTNEKLFF. CDR3 bases: TGTGCCAGCAGAACTACAACTAATGAAAAACTGTTTTTT.

This sequence joins TRBV7-6 and TRBJ2-7; possible D gene TRBD2, 6 bases. V lost 6 bases and J 0 bases, leaving 15 bases between the germline ends. Germline assignment: CDR1 SGHVS and CDR2 FNYEAQ. This CDR3 contains 15 residues. The CDR3: CASRGGRGNSYEQYV. The CDR3 nucleotides are TGTGCCAGCAGAGGAGGGCGGGGTAACTCCTACGAGCAGTACGTC.

V and J are TRBV28 and TRBJ2-5; D call uncertain. The germline gives CDR1 MDHEN, CDR2 SYDVKM. The CDR3 is made up of 13 amino acids. Trimming shortened V by 5 bases and J by 5 bases, and 12 bases separated the two germline ends. Here the CDR3 reads CASSVSVGETQYF. CDR3 in DNA: TGTGCCAGCAGTGTATCAGTGGGCGAGACCCAGTACTTC.

The V call is TRBV5-1, the J call TRBJ2-2, with D perhaps being TRBD1 or TRBD2 (6 bases each). Germline V gene data show CDR1 as SGHRS and CDR2 as YFSETQ. The CDR3 sequence is 17 residues long. With 1 base removed from V and 7 bases from J, the gap between germline ends came to 20 bases. The chain's CDR3 is CASSLLPGGQGIGELFF. The CDR3 DNA follows: TGCGCCAGCAGCTTGCTACCCGGGGGCCAGGGGATCGGGGAGCTGTTTTTT.

Here the CDR3 reads CASSLLPVYRLYNEQFF. The CDR3 nucleotides are TGTGCCAGCAGCTTACTACCGGTTTATCGACTTTACAATGAGCAGTTCTTC. This chain links TRBV7-8 with TRBJ2-1; no reliable D call. Per germline, CDR1 SGHVS and CDR2 FQNEAQ. V was cut by 2 bases and J by 4 bases, with 18 bases left in between. The CDR3 is 17 amino acids. Drawing the rest from reference TRBV7-8 and TRBJ2-1, the complete variable domain is GAGVSQSPRYKVAKRGQDVALRCDPISGHVSLFWYQQALGQGPEFLTYFQNEAQLDKSGLPSDRFFAERPEGSVSTLKIQRTQQEDSAVYLCASSLLPVYRLYNEQFFGPGTRLTVL.

The chain links TRBV18 to TRBJ2-7; D uncertain. The V gene's germline CDR1 is KGHSH and CDR2 LQKENI. The CDR3 is 16 amino acids. Deletions cut 1 base from V and 3 bases from J, with 16 bases between. CDR3 nucleotide sequence: TGTGCCAGCTCACCACAAGATCGGGCCAGCAGCTACGAGCAGTACGTC. Amino acid sequence: CASSPQDRASSYEQYV.

A few counts support this clonotype. J is TRBJ1-1 and V is TRBV6-2 or TRBV6-3, with D unclear. CDR1 is MNHEY and CDR2 is SVGEGT in the germline V gene. V was pared by 10 bases and J by 3 bases, with 9 bases between. The CDR3 totals 11 residues. Here the CDR3 reads CATSDYTEAFF. The CDR3 bases are TGTGCCACCTCGGACTACACTGAAGCTTTCTTT.

This chain joins TRBV9 and TRBJ2-5, with D unresolved. This CDR3 region has 13 residues. The germline V gene has CDR1 SGDLS and CDR2 YYNGEE. V lost 0 bases and J 0 bases, leaving 3 bases between the germline ends. The chain's CDR3 is CASSVGNQETQYF. In nucleotides, the CDR3 is TGTGCCAGCAGCGTAGGCAACCAAGAGACCCAGTACTTC.

This clonotype was picked up a small number of times. The chain couples TRBV19 to TRBJ1-5; possibly TRBD1 for D (5 bases). Between the trimmed V and J ends, which lost 7 bases and 2 bases, there was a span of 15 bases. Germline loops: CDR1 LNHDA, CDR2 SQIVND (reference sequence). The CDR3 spans 15 residues. CDR3 nucleotides: TGTGCCAGTACCCAGGGTCCTGGGGGCAATCAGCCCCAGCATTTT. It specifies CASTQGPGGNQPQHF.

This clonotype was observed a few times. J is TRBJ2-7 and V is TRBV6-2 or TRBV6-3; either TRBD1 or TRBD2 may supply D (5 bases each). The CDR3 extends over 14 amino acids. Germline CDR1 MNHEY, CDR2 SVGEGT. The V end lost 5 bases, the J end lost 3 bases, and 14 bases lay between the germline ends. DNA for the CDR3: TGTGCCAGCAGTCCCTGGGACGGCTTCTACGAGCAGTACTTC. This encodes CASSPWDGFYEQYF.